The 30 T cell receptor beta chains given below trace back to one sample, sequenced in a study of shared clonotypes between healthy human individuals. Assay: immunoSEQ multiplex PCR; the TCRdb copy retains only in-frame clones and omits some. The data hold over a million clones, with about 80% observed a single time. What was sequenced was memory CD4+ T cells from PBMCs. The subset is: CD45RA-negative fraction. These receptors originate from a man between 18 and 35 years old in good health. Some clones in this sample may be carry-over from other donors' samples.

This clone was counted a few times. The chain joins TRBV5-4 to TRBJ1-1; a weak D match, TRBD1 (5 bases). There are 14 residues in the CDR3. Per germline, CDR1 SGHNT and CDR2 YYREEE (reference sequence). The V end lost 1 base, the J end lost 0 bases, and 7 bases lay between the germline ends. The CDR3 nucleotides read TGTGCCAGCAGCTTGAGGGGCGTGAACACTGAAGCTTTCTTT. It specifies CASSLRGVNTEAFF.

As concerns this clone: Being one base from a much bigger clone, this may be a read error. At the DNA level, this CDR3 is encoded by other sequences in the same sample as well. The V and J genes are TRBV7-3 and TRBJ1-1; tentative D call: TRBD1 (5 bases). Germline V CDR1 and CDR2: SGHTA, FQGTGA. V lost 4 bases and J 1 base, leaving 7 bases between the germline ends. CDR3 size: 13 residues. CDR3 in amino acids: CASSSQENTEAFF. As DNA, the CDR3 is TGTGCCAGCAGCTCACAGGAGAACACTGAAGCTTTCTTT.

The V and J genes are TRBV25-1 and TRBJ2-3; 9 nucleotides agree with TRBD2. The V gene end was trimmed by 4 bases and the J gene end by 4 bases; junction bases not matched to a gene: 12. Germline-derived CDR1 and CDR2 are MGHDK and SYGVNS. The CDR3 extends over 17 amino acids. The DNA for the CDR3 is TGTGCCAGCAGTGCATCCGGGACTAGCTGGAGGTCAGATACGCAGTATTTT. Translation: CASSASGTSWRSDTQYF.

The CDR3 region has the DNA TGTGCCAGCAGAAAGACAGGGGCTAACACCGGGGAGCTGTTTTTT. Its protein product is CASRKTGANTGELFF. The chain joins TRBV7-3 to TRBJ2-2, with 8 nucleotides matching TRBD1. Germline V gives CDR1 SGHTA, CDR2 FQGTGA. This CDR3 region has 15 residues. V lost 6 bases, J lost 2 bases, and 5 bases stayed unmatched.

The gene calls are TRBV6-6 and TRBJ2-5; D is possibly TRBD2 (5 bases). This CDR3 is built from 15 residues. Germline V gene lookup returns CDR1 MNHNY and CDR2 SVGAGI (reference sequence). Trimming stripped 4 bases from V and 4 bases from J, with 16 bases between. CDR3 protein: CASSLATGGGETQYF. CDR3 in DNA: TGTGCCAGCAGTTTAGCGACCGGAGGAGGAGAGACCCAGTACTTC.

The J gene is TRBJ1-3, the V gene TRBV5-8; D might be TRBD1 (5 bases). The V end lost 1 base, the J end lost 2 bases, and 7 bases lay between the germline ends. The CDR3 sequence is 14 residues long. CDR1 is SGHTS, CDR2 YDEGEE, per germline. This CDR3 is CASSLPGTGNTIYF. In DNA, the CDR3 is TGTGCCAGCAGCTTGCCAGGGACTGGAAACACCATATATTTT. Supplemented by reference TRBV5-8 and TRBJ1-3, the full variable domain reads EAGVTQSPTHLIKTRGQQATLRCSPISGHTSVYWYQQALGLGLQFLLWYDEGEERNRGNFPPRFSGRQFPNYSSELNVNALELEDSALYLCASSLPGTGNTIYFGEGSWLTVV.

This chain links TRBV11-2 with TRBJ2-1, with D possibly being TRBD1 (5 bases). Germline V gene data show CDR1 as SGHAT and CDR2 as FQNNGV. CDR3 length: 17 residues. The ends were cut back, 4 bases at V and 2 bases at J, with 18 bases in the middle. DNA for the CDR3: TGTGCCAGCAGCTCCTCCCGACAGCCCCTAACCTACAATGAGCAGTTCTTC. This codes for CASSSSRQPLTYNEQFF.

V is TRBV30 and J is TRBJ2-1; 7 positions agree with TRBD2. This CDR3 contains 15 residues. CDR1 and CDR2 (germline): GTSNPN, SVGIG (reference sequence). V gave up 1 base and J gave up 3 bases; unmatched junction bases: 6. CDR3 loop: CAWSAWPGGYNEQFF. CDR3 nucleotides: TGTGCCTGGAGTGCCTGGCCGGGAGGCTACAATGAGCAGTTCTTC.

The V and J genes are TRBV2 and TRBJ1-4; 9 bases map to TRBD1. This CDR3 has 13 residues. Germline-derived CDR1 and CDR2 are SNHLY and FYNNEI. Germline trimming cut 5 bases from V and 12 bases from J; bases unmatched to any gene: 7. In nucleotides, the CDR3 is TGTGCCAGCAGTCGACAGGGGGGAAGGGAACTGTTTTTT. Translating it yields CASSRQGGRELFF.

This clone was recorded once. The CDR3 DNA is TGTGCCAGCAGCTTAAGTGGGACAGGGAGCTCTGGAAACACCATATATTTT. It specifies CASSLSGTGSSGNTIYF. V is TRBV7-8 and J is TRBJ1-3, with 9 bases lining up with TRBD1. The length of the CDR3 is 17 residues. The germline gives CDR1 SGHVS, CDR2 FQNEAQ. After removal of 2 bases from V and 0 bases from J, the junction contained 5 bases not matched to a gene.

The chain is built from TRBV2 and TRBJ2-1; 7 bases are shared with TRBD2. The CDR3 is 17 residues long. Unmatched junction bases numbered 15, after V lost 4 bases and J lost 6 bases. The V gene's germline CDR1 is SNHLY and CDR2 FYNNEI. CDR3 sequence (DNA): TGTGCCAGCAGTGCCACGGCCCGGGGGGATAGCGTCAATGAGCAGTTCTTC. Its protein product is CASSATARGDSVNEQFF.

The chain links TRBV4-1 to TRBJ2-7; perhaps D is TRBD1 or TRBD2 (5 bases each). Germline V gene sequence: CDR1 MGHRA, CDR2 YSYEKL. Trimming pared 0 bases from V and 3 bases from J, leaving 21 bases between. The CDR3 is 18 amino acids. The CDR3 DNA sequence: TGCGCCAGCAGCCAAGATCATCTCTCTATGGGGGATTTCTACGAGCAGTACTTC. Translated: CASSQDHLSMGDFYEQYF.

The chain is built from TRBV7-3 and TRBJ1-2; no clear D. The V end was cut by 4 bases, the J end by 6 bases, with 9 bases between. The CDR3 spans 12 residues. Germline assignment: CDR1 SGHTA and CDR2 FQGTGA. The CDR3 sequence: CASSSGGDGYTF. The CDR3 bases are TGTGCCAGCAGCTCCGGCGGGGATGGCTACACCTTC.

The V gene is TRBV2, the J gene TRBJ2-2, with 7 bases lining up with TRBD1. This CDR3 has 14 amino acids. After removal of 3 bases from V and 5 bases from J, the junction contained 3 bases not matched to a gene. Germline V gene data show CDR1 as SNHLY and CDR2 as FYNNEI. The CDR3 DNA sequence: TGTGCCAGCAGTGATACAGGGGTAACCGGGGAGCTGTTTTTT. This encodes CASSDTGVTGELFF.

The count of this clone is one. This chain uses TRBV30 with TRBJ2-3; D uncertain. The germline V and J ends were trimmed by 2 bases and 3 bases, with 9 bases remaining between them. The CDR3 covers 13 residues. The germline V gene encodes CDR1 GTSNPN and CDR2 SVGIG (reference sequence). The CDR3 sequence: CAWSSRSTDTQYF. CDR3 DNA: TGTGCCTGGAGTTCGAGGAGTACAGATACGCAGTATTTT. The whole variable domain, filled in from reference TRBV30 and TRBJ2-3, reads SQTIHQWPATLVQPVGSPLSLECTVEGTSNPNLYWYRQAAGRGLQLLFYSVGIGQISSEVPQNLSASRPQDRQFILSSKKLLLSDSGFYLCAWSSRSTDTQYFGPGTRLTVL.

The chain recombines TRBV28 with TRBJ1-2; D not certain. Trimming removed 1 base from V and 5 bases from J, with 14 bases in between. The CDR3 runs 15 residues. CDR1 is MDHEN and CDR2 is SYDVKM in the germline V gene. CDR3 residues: CASSLLASGRYGYTF. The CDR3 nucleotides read TGTGCCAGCAGTTTATTGGCCTCCGGACGGTATGGCTACACCTTC.

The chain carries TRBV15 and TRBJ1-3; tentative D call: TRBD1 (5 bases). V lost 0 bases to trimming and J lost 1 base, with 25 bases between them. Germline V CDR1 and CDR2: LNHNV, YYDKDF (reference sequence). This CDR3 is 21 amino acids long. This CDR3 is CATSRDKGRPGQPTSGNTIYF. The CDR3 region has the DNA TGTGCCACCAGCAGAGACAAGGGACGGCCGGGTCAGCCCACATCTGGAAACACCATATATTTT.

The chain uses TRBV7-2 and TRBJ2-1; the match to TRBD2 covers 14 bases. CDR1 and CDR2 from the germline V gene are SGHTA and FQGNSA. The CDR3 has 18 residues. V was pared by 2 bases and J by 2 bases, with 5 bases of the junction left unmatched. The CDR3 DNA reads TGTGCCAGCAGCTTAAGACCGACTAGCGGGAGGGCCTACAATGAGCAGTTCTTC. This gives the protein CASSLRPTSGRAYNEQFF. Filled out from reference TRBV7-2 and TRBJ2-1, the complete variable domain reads GAGVSQSPSNKVTEKGKDVELRCDPISGHTALYWYRQSLGQGLEFLIYFQGNSAPDKSGLPSDRFSAERTGGSVSTLTIQRTQQEDSAVYLCASSLRPTSGRAYNEQFFGPGTRLTVL.

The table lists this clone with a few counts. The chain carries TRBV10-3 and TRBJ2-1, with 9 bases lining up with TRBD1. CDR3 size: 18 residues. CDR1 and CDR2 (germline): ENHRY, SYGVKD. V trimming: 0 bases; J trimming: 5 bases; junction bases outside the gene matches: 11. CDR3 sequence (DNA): TGTGCCATCAGTGAGTCTGGTCCGACAGGGGGGGTAGACAATGAGCAGTTCTTC. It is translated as CAISESGPTGGVDNEQFF.

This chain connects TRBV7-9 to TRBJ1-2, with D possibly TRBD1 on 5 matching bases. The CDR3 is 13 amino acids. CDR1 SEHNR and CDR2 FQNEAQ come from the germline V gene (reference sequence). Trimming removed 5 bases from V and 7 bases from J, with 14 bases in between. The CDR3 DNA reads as TGTGCCAGCAGCCCGGGGCAAACGGGTGGCTACACCTTC. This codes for CASSPGQTGGYTF.

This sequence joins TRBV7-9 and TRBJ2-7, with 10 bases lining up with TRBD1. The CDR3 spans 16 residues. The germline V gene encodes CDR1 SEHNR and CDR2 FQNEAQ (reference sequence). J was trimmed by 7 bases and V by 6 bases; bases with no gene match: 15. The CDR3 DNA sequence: TGTGCCAGCAGTCGAACCGGGACAGGGGCTAATCGGGAGCAGTACTTC. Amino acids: CASSRTGTGANREQYF.

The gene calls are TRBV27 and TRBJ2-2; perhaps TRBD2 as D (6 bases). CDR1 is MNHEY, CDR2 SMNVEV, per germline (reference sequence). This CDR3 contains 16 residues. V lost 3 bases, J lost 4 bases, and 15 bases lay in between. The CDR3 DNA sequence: TGTGCCAGCAGTTTTGGAGTAGCGGTCACCACCGGGGAGCTGTTTTTT. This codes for CASSFGVAVTTGELFF.

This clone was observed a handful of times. In DNA form, the CDR3 reads TGCGCCAGCAGCCAAGGGGGACAGGCACGCTCTGGAAACACCATATATTTT. Protein: CASSQGGQARSGNTIYF. The rearrangement joins TRBV5-1 to TRBJ1-3; 8 positions agree with TRBD1. CDR1 SGHRS and CDR2 YFSETQ come from the germline V gene. J lost 0 bases, V lost 4 bases, and 9 bases had no gene match. The CDR3 runs 17 residues.

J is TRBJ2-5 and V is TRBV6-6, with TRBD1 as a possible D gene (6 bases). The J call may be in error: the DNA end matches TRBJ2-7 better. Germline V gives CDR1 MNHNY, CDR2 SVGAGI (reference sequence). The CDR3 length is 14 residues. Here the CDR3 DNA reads TGTGCCAGCAGCAAACAGGGCAATTCCTACGAGCAGTACTTC. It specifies CASSKQGNSYEQYF.

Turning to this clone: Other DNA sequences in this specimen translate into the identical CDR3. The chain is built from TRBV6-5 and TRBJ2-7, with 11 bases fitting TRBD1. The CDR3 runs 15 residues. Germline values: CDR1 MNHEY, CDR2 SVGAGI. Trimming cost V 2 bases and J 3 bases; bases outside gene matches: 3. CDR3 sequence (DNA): TGTGCCAGCAGTTACCGGGACAGGGGGAGCTACGAGCAGTACTTC. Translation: CASSYRDRGSYEQYF.

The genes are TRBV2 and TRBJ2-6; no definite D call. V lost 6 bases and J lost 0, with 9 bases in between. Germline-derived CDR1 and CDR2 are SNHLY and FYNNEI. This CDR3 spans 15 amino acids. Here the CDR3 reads CASRQGISGANVLTF. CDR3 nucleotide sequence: TGTGCCAGCAGGCAAGGAATCTCTGGGGCCAACGTCCTGACTTTC.

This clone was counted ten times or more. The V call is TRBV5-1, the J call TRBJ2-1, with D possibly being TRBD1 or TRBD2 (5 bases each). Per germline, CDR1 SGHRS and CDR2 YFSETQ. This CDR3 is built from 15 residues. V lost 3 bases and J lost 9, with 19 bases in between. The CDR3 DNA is TGCGCCAGCAGCTACCTGGGACCCGACCGGGGTGAGCAGTTCTTC. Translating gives CASSYLGPDRGEQFF.

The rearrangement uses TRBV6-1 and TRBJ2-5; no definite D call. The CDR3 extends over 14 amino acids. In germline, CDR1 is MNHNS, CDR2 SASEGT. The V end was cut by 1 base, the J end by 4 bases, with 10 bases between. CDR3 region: CASSEDKVRETQYF. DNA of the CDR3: TGTGCCAGCAGTGAAGATAAAGTGAGAGAGACCCAGTACTTC.

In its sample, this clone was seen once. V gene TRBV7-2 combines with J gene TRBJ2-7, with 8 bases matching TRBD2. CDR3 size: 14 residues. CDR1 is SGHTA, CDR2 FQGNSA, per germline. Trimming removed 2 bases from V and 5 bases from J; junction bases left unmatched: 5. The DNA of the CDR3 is TGTGCCAGCAGCTTATTAGGAGCGGGAGACGAGCAGTACTTC. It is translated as CASSLLGAGDEQYF.

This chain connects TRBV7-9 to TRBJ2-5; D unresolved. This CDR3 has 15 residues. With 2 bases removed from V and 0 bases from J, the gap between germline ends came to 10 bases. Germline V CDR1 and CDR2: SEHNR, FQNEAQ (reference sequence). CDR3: CASSLQITYQETQYF. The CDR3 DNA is TGTGCCAGCAGCTTACAGATTACGTACCAAGAGACCCAGTACTTC.